This TCR beta chain was obtained from a study of cytomegalovirus exposure and HLA in healthy donors. CDR1 and CDR2 from the germline V gene are SGHNT and YYREEE (reference sequence). Trimming pared 3 bases from V and 6 bases from J, leaving 16 bases between. The CDR3 contains 14 residues. Using immunoSEQ multiplex PCR, the repertoire was profiled, and TCRdb retains in-frame clones only, with some absent. The table records about 360,000 clones, 86% of them present only once. The study, taken as a whole, reports: The study found most TCR sequences rare, yet found some public TCRs in many donors.

To note about this clone: The antigen is unknown.

Material for sequencing was PBMCs. The TCR comes from a woman aged 18-29 years in good health and CMV-seronegative. The chain couples TRBV5-4 to TRBJ2-7, with a possible D match to TRBD1 (5 bases). The CDR3 nucleotides are TGTGCCAGCAGCTCCCAGGGTGGGCCCGGCGAGCAGTACTTC. It translates to CASSSQGGPGEQYF.